The clone carrying this T cell receptor (beta chain) was observed a few times. The antigen remains unidentified. With a J-beta primer mix and a sample-barcoded 5' primer, a second PCR ran about 7 to 12 cycles. One entry per CDR3 protein, called by TCRdb with MiXCR from the 5' RACE reads. The sample has roughly 830,000 distinct CDR3 sequences; around 68% are singletons. This sample is part of a study of blood T cells in healthy people across ages. Study-level points and caveats: Investigators treated diversity estimates from one million T cells as underestimates.

The CDR3 extends over 14 amino acids. With V trimmed by 2 bases and J by 6 bases, 5 bases remained unmatched. In germline, CDR1 is SGDLS, CDR2 YYNGEE. The donors, all healthy, were Caucasians living in Russia, aged roughly 6 to 100. Each sample used at least 6.5 million PBMCs. The sequence was obtained from a man under 40 in good health. The specimen was blood. The chain combines TRBV9 with TRBJ2-3; 8 positions match TRBD1. The CDR3 spells CASSVRDRMDTQYF. The CDR3 DNA reads TGTGCCAGCAGCGTCCGGGACAGGATGGATACGCAGTATTTT.